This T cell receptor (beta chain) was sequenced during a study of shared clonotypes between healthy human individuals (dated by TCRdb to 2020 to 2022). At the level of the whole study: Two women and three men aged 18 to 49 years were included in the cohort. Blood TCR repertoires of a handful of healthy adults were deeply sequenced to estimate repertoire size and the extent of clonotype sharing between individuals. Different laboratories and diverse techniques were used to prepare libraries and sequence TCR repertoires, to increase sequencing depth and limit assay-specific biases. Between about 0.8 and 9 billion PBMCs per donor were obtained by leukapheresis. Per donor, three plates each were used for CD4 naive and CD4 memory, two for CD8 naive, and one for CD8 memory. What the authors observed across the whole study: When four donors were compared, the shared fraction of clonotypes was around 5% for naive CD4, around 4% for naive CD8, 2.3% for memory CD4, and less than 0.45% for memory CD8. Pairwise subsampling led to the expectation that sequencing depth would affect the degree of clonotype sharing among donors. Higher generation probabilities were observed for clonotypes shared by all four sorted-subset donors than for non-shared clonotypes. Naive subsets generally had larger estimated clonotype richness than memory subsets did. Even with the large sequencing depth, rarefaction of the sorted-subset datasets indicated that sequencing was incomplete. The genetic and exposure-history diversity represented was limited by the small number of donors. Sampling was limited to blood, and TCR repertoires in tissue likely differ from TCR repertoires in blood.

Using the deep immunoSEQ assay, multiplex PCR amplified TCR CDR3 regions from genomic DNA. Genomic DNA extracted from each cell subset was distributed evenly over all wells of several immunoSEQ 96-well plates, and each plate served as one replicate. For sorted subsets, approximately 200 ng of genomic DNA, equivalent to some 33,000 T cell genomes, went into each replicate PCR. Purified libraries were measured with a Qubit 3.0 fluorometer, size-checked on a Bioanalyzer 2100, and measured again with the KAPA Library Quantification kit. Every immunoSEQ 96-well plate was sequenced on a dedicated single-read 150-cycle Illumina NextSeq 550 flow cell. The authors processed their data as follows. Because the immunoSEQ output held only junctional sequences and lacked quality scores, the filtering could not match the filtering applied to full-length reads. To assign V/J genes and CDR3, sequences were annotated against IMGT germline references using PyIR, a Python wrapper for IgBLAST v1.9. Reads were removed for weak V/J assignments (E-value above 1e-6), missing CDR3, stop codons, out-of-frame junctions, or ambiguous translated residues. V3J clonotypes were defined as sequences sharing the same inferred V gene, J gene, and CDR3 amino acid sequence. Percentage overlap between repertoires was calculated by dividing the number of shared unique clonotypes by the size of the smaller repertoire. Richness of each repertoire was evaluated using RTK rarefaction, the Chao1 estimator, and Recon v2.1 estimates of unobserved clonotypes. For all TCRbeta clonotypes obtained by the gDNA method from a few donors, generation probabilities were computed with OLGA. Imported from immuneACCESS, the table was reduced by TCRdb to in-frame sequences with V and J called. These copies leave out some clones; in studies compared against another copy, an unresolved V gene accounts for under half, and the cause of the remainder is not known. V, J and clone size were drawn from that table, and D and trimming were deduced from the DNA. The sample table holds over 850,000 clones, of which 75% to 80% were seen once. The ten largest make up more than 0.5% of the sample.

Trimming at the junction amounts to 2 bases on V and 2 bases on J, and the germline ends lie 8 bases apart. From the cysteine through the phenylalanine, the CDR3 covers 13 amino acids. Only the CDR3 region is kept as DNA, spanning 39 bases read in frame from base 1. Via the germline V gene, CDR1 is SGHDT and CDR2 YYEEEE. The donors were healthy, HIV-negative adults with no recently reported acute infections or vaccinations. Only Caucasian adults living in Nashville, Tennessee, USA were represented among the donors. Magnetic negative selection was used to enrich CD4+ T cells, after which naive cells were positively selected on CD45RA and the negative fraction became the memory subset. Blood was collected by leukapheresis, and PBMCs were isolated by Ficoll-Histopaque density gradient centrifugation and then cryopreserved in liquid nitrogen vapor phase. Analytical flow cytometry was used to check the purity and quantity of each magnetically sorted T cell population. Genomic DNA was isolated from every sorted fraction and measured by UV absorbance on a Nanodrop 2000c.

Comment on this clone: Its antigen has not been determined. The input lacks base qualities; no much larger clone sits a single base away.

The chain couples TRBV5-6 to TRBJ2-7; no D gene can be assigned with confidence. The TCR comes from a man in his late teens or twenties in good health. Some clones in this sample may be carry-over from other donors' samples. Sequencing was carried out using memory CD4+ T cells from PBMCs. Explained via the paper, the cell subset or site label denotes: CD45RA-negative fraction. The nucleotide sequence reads TGTGCCAGCAGCTTAATCTACGCCTACGAGCAGTACTTC. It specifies CASSLIYAYEQYF.